This TCR beta chain emerged from a study of blood T cell repertoires in COVID-19. On the study more broadly: T cells, B-cell-depleted T cells, or PBMCs provided the cDNA or gDNA that served as material.

The data were produced by immunoSEQ multiplex PCR, yet TCRdb's version contains in-frame clones alone and is incomplete. The sample carries roughly 200,000 clones, more than 70% recorded once. J lost 3 bases, V lost 1 base, and 7 bases had no gene match. Germline CDR1 reads MGHRA; CDR2 reads YSYEKL. The CDR3 has 17 residues. The sequenced sample was PBMCs or T cells enriched from blood (not recorded which). The TCR sequence derives from a man in his forties who had recovered from COVID-19. The chain links TRBV4-1 to TRBJ2-3; TRBD2 agrees at 10 bases. The CDR3 sequence is CASSQGILAGETDTQYF. DNA of the CDR3: TGCGCCAGCAGCCAAGGGATTCTAGCGGGGGAAACAGATACGCAGTATTTT.